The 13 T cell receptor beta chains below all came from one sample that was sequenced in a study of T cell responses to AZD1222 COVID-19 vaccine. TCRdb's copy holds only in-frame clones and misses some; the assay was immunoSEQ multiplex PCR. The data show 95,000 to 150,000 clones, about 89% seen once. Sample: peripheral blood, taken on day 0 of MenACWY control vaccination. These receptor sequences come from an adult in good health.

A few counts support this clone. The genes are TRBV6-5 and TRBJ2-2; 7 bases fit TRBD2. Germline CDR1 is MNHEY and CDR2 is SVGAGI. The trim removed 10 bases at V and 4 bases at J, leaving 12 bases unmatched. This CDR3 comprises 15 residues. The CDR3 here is CAISGNWGGTGELFF. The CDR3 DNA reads TGTGCCATCAGCGGGAATTGGGGGGGCACCGGGGAGCTGTTTTTT.

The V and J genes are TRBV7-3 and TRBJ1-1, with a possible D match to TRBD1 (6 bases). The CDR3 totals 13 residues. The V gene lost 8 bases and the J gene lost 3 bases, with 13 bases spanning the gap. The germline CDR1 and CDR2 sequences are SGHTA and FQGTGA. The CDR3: CASLRGIDTEAFF. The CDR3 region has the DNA TGTGCCAGCCTCAGGGGAATAGACACTGAAGCTTTCTTT.

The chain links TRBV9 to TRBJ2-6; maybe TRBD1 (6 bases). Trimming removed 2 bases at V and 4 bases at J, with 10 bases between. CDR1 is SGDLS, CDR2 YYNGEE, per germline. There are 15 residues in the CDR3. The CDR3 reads CASSVGGIGANVLTF. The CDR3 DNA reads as TGTGCCAGCAGCGTTGGGGGCATCGGGGCCAACGTCCTGACTTTC.

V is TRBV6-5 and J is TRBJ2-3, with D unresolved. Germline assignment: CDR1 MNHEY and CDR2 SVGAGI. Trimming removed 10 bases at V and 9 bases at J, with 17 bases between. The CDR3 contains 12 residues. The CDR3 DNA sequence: TGTGCCACAACCCGCCCAGCCGACACGCAGTATTTT. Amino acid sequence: CATTRPADTQYF.

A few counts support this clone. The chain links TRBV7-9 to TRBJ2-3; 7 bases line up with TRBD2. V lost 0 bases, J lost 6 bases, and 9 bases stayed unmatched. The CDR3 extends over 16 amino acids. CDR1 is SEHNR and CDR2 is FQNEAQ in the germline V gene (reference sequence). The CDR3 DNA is TGTGCCAGCAGCTTAGCCGGGCTAGCGGTTATTGATACGCAGTATTTT. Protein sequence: CASSLAGLAVIDTQYF.

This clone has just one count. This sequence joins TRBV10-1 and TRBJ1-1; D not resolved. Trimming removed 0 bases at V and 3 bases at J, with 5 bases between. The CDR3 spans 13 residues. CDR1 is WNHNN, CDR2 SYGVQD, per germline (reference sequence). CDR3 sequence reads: CASSESRYTEAFF. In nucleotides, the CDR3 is TGCGCCAGCAGTGAGTCGAGGTACACTGAAGCTTTCTTT.

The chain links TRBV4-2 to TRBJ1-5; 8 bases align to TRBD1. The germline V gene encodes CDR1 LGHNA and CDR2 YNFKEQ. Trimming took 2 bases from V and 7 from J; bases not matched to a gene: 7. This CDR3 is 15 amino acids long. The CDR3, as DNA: TGTGCCAGCAGCCAAATCCAGGGGGCGAGACAGCCCCAGCATTTT. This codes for CASSQIQGARQPQHF.

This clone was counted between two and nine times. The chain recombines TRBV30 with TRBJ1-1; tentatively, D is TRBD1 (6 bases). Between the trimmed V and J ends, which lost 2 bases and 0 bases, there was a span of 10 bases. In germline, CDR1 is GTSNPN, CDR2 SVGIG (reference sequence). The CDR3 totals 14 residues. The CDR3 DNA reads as TGTGCCTGGAGTAGGACAGACATGAACACTGAAGCTTTCTTT. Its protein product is CAWSRTDMNTEAFF.

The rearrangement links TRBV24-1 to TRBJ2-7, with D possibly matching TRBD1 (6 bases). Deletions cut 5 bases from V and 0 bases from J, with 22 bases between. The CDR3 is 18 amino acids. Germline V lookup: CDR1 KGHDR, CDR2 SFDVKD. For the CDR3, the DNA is TGTGCCACCAGTGTAGCTACAGGGTTAATTTTCCTCTCCTACGAGCAGTACTTC. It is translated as CATSVATGLIFLSYEQYF.

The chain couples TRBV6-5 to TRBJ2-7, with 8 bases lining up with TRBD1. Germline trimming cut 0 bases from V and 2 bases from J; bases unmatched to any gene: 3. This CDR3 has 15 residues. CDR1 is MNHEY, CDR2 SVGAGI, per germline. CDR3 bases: TGTGCCAGCAGTTACTCGACAGGGGTACCCTACGAGCAGTACTTC. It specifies CASSYSTGVPYEQYF.

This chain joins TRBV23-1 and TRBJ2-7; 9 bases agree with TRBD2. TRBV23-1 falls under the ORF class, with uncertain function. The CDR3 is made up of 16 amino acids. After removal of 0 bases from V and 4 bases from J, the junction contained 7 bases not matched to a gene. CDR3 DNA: TGCGCCAGCAGTCAATCGAAGGCTAGCGGGAATTACGAGCAGTACTTC. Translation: CASSQSKASGNYEQYF.

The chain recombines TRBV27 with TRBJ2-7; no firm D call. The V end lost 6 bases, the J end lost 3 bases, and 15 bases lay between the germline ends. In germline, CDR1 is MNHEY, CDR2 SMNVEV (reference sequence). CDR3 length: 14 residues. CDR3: CASSPSHTLYEQYF. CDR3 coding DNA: TGTGCCAGCAGCCCAAGCCATACACTCTACGAGCAGTACTTC.

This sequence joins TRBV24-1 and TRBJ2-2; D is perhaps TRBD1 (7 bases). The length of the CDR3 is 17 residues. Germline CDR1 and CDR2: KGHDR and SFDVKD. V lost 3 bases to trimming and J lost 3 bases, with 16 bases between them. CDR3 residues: CATSDPGGRGDTGELFF. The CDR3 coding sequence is TGTGCCACCAGTGATCCCGGGGGCAGGGGGGACACCGGGGAGCTGTTTTTT.